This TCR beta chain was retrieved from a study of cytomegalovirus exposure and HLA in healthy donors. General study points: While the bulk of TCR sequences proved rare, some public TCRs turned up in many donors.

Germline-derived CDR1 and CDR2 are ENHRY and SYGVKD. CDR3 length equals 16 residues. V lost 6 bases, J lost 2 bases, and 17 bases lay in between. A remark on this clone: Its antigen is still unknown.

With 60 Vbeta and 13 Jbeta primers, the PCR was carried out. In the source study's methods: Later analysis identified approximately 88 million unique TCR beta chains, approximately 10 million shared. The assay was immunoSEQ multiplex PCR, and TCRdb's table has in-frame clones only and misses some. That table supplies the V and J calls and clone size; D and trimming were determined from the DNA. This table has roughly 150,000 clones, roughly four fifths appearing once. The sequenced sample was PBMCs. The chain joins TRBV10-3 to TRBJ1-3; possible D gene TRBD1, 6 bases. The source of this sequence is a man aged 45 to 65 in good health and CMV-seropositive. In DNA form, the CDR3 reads TGTGCCATCAGCGAGGCTCTACAGGGTCCTGGAAACACCATATATTTT. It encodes CAISEALQGPGNTIYF.